This paragraph reports one T cell receptor (beta chain). The data stem from a study of blood T cells in healthy people across ages. As for the study in general: Every two T cells gave about one barcoded beta molecule via template switching.

The V segment lost 0 bases and the J segment 7 bases; nucleotides outside the gene matches: 8. Germline V gene sequence: CDR1 SGDLS, CDR2 YYNGEE. The CDR3 is 17 amino acids. A sample-barcoded 5' primer and a J-beta primer mix were used in a second PCR of about 7 to 12 cycles. TCRdb called the 5' RACE reads again in MiXCR, with one record for every CDR3 protein. The sample holds 750,000 to 950,000 distinct CDR3 sequences, about 26% seen once. The data were also submitted as part of a second study, on T cells of mothers and their children. From that report: Maternal samples each gave over 9 million TCR beta CDR3 reads, and child samples 3 million to 3.5 million each.

The TCR comes from a boy younger than 18 in good health. The chain recombines TRBV9 with TRBJ2-2, with 11 bases matching TRBD2. The sequenced sample was blood. The CDR3 DNA is TGTGCCAGCAGCGTAGGAACTAGCGGGGGTTCCGGCGGGGAGCTGTTTTTT. Protein sequence: CASSVGTSGGSGGELFF.